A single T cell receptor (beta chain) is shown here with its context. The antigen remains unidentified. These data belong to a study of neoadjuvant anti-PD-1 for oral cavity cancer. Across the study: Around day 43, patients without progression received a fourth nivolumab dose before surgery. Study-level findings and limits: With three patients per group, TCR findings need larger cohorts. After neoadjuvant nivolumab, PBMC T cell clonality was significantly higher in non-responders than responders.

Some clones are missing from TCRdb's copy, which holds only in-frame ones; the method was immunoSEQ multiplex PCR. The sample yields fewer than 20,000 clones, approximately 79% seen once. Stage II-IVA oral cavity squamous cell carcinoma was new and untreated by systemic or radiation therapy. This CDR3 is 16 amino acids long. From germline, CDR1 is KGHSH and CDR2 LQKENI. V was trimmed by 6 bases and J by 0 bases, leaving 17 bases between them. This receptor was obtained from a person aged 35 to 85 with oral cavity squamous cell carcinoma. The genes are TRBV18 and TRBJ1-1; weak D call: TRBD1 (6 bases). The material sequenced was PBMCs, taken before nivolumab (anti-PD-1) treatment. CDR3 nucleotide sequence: TGTGCCAGCTCTTCGGACAGTTTAGGGTTGAACACTGAAGCTTTCTTT. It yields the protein CASSSDSLGLNTEAFF.